These 20 T cell receptor beta chains originate from one sample sequenced in a study of T cell responses to AZD1222 COVID-19 vaccine. TCRdb keeps only in-frame clones here, not all; method: immunoSEQ multiplex PCR. The table records roughly 140,000 clones, around 94% of them present only once. Sequences were derived from peripheral blood, sampled 28 days after the second AZD1222 dose. These receptors all come from an adult who received the AZD1222 COVID-19 vaccine.

The chain combines TRBV10-3 with TRBJ1-2, with 7 bases lining up with TRBD1. The germline CDR1 and CDR2 sequences are ENHRY and SYGVKD. The CDR3 totals 12 residues. Trimming cost V 4 bases and J 8 bases; bases outside gene matches: 4. The CDR3 DNA sequence: TGTGCCATCAGTGCCGACAGGGCCGGCTACACCTTC. It yields the protein CAISADRAGYTF.

The chain has TRBV27 and TRBJ1-1, with D hard to call. The CDR3 sequence is 14 residues long. The germline V gene encodes CDR1 MNHEY and CDR2 SMNVEV (reference sequence). V was trimmed by 0 bases and J by 1 base, leaving 6 bases between them. CDR3: CASSLSKGNTEAFF. In nucleotides, the CDR3 is TGTGCCAGCAGTTTATCGAAAGGGAACACTGAAGCTTTCTTT.

DNA for the CDR3: TGTGCCAGTAGTAAACTATCCGGGAACACAGATACGCAGTATTTT. This gives the protein CASSKLSGNTDTQYF. The chain uses TRBV19 and TRBJ2-3; D perhaps matches TRBD2 (5 bases). CDR3 size: 15 residues. V was shortened by 4 bases and J by 2 bases, with 13 bases between the two germline ends. Germline values: CDR1 LNHDA, CDR2 SQIVND (reference sequence).

The rearrangement uses TRBV23-1 and TRBJ1-5, with 8 bases identical to TRBD1. TRBV23-1 is annotated as an ORF whose role is uncertain. The ends lost 3 bases at V and 4 bases at J; junction bases unmatched: 11. The CDR3 sequence is 17 residues long. In DNA form, the CDR3 reads TGCGCCAGCAGTCAGTCCCGGGACAGGCTAGCTAATCAGCCCCAGCATTTT. It translates to CASSQSRDRLANQPQHF.

This chain connects TRBV30 to TRBJ1-5; D gene unclear. The CDR3 has 13 residues. Germline lookup yields CDR1 GTSNPN and CDR2 SVGIG (reference sequence). Trimming shortened V by 1 base and J by 5 bases, and 9 bases separated the two germline ends. The CDR3 region has the DNA TGTGCCTGGAGTGGGGCCTATGATCAGCCCCAGCATTTT. It is translated as CAWSGAYDQPQHF. Looking up the rest from reference TRBV30 and TRBJ1-5 gives the full variable domain: SQTIHQWPATLVQPVGSPLSLECTVEGTSNPNLYWYRQAAGRGLQLLFYSVGIGQISSEVPQNLSASRPQDRQFILSSKKLLLSDSGFYLCAWSGAYDQPQHFGDGTRLSIL.

The CDR3 DNA follows: TGTGCCAGCAGGTACAGGAGGGGGGCTCTCCAAGAGACCCAGTACTTC. Its translation: CASRYRRGALQETQYF. The J gene is TRBJ2-5, the V gene TRBV5-4, with D perhaps matching TRBD1 or TRBD2 (6 bases each). From germline, CDR1 is SGHNT and CDR2 YYREEE (reference sequence). Trimming pared 5 bases from V and 1 base from J, leaving 18 bases between. The CDR3 covers 16 residues.

In its sample, this clone was seen once. V and J are TRBV21-1 and TRBJ1-2; the table names TRBD1, a call not compared with the DNA. TRBV21-1 is deemed a pseudogene. The CDR3 loop spans 18 amino acids. The CDR3 reads CASRGQDRGPSINYGYTF. For the CDR3, the DNA is TGTGCCAGCAGGGGGCAAGACAGGGGGCCGTCGATTAACTATGGCTACACCTTC.

The J gene is TRBJ1-2, the V gene TRBV6-4, with D possibly being TRBD1 (5 bases). The CDR3 totals 15 residues. Germline V lookup: CDR1 MRHNA, CDR2 SNTAGT. Trimming removed 6 bases from V and 5 bases from J, with 19 bases in between. CDR3 nucleotide sequence: TGTGCCAGCAGCGAGTTTGAGGGGCTAAATTATGGCTACACCTTC. This encodes CASSEFEGLNYGYTF.

The genes are TRBV6-1 and TRBJ1-1; D unclear. This CDR3 comprises 15 residues. CDR1 MNHNS and CDR2 SASEGT come from the germline V gene. The germline V and J ends were trimmed by 2 bases and 3 bases, with 13 bases remaining between them. The CDR3 DNA sequence: TGTGCCAGCAGTGAAAGACTCCGGAGGGACACTGAAGCTTTCTTT. It yields the protein CASSERLRRDTEAFF.

The chain has TRBV19 and TRBJ2-7, with 9 bases identical to TRBD2. Germline V gene data show CDR1 as LNHDA and CDR2 as SQIVND (reference sequence). V shed 0 bases, J shed 2 bases, and the junction held 2 bases outside the gene matches. CDR3 length: 15 amino acids. The CDR3 is CASSIELAGPYEQYF. CDR3 sequence (DNA): TGTGCCAGTAGTATAGAGCTAGCGGGACCCTACGAGCAGTACTTC.

The chain links TRBV7-8 to TRBJ1-1; weak D call: TRBD1 (6 bases). Germline CDR1 reads SGHVS; CDR2 reads FQNEAQ. The CDR3 is 19 residues long. V gave up 1 base and J gave up 0 bases, with 21 bases separating them. The CDR3, as DNA: TGTGCCAGCAGCTTAGTGGGGAGGGGGTTATCTCCCCTGAACACTGAAGCTTTCTTT. It specifies CASSLVGRGLSPLNTEAFF.

This clone was seen once. The junction and the germline gene differ at one end; a read error may be behind it. The J gene is TRBJ2-5, the V gene TRBV5-4; no clear D. The CDR3 has 11 residues. Per germline, CDR1 SGHNT and CDR2 YYREEE (reference sequence). The CDR3 reads CASSLGAVSHF. Here the CDR3 DNA reads TGTGCCAGCAGCTTGGGGGCTGTATCCCACTTC.

This clone was counted once. The chain couples TRBV28 to TRBJ1-2, with TRBD1 as a possible D gene (5 bases). Trimming left V 8 bases short and J 4 bases short, with 17 bases between. The CDR3 totals 14 residues. Germline V lookup: CDR1 MDHEN, CDR2 SYDVKM. The CDR3 is CASSLGRMSYGYTF. The CDR3 DNA sequence: TGTGCCAGCTCCCTGGGACGGATGTCCTATGGCTACACCTTC.

V and J are TRBV28 and TRBJ2-6, with D perhaps TRBD2 (5 bases). The V and J ends lost 6 bases and 2 bases respectively, with 11 bases between them. Germline V gene lookup returns CDR1 MDHEN and CDR2 SYDVKM. This CDR3 region has 15 residues. CDR3 DNA: TGTGCCAGCAGCTTTTACGGGGCTGGGGCCAACGTCCTGACTTTC. This translates into CASSFYGAGANVLTF.

The rearrangement joins TRBV6-2 or TRBV6-3 to TRBJ1-6; tentative D call: TRBD1 (6 bases). The CDR3 has 15 residues. Germline CDR1 MNHEY, CDR2 SVGEGT. V was shortened by 6 bases and J by 7 bases, with 16 bases between the two germline ends. As DNA, the CDR3 is TGTGCCAGCAGCCCGGGGGGGGCGCGCAATTCACCCCTCCACTTT. Translation gives CASSPGGARNSPLHF.

J is TRBJ1-1 and V is TRBV6-2 or TRBV6-3; D remains ambiguous. CDR1 and CDR2 (germline): MNHEY, SVGEGT. This CDR3 contains 12 residues. With 0 bases removed from V and 7 bases from J, the gap between germline ends came to 6 bases. CDR3 loop: CASSYSQLEAFF. The DNA for the CDR3 is TGTGCCAGCAGTTACTCCCAGCTTGAAGCTTTCTTT.

This chain links TRBV6-5 with TRBJ1-1; D gene unclear. CDR1 is MNHEY, CDR2 SVGAGI, per germline. This CDR3 spans 14 amino acids. V lost 2 bases and J lost 0, with 7 bases in between. CDR3 amino acids: CASSYREMNTEAFF. Written as DNA, the CDR3 is TGTGCCAGCAGTTACAGGGAGATGAACACTGAAGCTTTCTTT.

CDR3 in DNA: TGTGCCAGCAGTTACGGTTCTCAGGATAATTCCTACGAGCAGTACTTC. Amino acid sequence: CASSYGSQDNSYEQYF. The chain combines TRBV6-5 with TRBJ2-7; D is uncertain. Trimming pared 2 bases from V and 1 base from J, leaving 15 bases between. CDR3 length: 16 amino acids. Looked up from germline, CDR1 is MNHEY and CDR2 is SVGAGI.

CDR3 in amino acids: CASRRDSGYSPLHF. The CDR3 DNA reads TGTGCCAGCAGGAGGGACAGTGGATATTCACCCCTCCACTTT. This sequence joins TRBV21-1 and TRBJ1-6; TRBD1, the D gene given by the table, was not confirmed from the DNA. TRBV21-1 is deemed a pseudogene. This CDR3 is built from 14 residues.

This chain links TRBV4-1 with TRBJ1-1; 7 bases agree with TRBD1. CDR3 length equals 13 residues. Per germline, CDR1 MGHRA and CDR2 YSYEKL. V dropped 4 bases and J dropped 5; count of bases not matched to a gene: 4. CDR3 amino acids: CASSRTGETEAFF. DNA for the CDR3: TGCGCCAGCAGCCGAACAGGGGAGACTGAAGCTTTCTTT.